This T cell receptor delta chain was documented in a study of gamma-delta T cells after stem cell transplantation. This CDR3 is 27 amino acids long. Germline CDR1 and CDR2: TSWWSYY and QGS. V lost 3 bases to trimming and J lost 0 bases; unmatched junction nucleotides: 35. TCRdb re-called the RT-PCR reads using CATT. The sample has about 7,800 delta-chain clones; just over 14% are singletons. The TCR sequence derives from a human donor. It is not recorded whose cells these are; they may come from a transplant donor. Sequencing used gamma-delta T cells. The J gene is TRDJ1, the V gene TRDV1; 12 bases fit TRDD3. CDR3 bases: TGTGCTCTTGGGGAGATCCCATTTCCCAACCTGCGTACTGGGGGATACAATGGGGTTCAATACACCGATAAACTCATCTTT. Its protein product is CALGEIPFPNLRTGGYNGVQYTDKLIF.